This TCR beta chain was recorded in a study of OX40 agonist ivuxolimab in advanced cancers. The study, taken as a whole, reports: Dose levels from 0.1 to 3.0 mg/kg saw CD4+ and CD8+ blood T cells expand clonally by week 6. Clonal expansion was among the lowest in partial responders at 0.1-3.0 mg/kg, especially CD8+.

Remarks on this clone: Its antigen is still unknown.

Germline V gene sequence: CDR1 KGHSH, CDR2 LQKENI. Trimming removed 6 bases at V and 4 bases at J, with 13 bases between. The CDR3 totals 14 residues. Some clones are missing from TCRdb's copy, which holds only in-frame ones; the method was immunoSEQ multiplex PCR. The data show tens of thousands of clones, roughly 80% seen once. The sample here was CD4+ or CD8+ T cells sorted from blood, taken in a trial of the OX40 agonist ivuxolimab. The chain carries TRBV18 and TRBJ2-1; a possible D gene is TRBD1 (5 bases). This TCR came from an adult with an advanced solid tumor such as melanoma, head and neck, liver or kidney cancer. The CDR3 bases are TGTGCCAGCTCGCCAAGTGCAGGGTACAATGAGCAGTTCTTC. Protein sequence: CASSPSAGYNEQFF.